This passage covers 15 T cell receptor beta chains from one sample sequenced in a study of PD-1 blockade in classical Hodgkin lymphoma (dated by TCRdb to about 2020). The sample's time point label, decoded: newly diagnosed, previously untreated cHL patient sample. A Miltenyi CD4+ T cell isolation kit was used for magnetic negative selection to purify CD4+ T cells from thawed PBMCs. Libraries were built with the immunoSEQ multiplex PCR assay. The table comes from immuneACCESS by way of TCRdb, which keeps in-frame sequences with V and J called. Part of the clones is missing from these tables; in studies checked, under half for an unresolved V gene and the rest for unknown reasons. Present in this sample are tens of thousands of clones, 75% to 90% of which were seen just once. Of the sample, roughly 0.25% falls within the top ten clones. Sequenced material: CD4+ T cells from blood. The receptors here all came from a human donor with classical Hodgkin lymphoma.

The chain employs TRBV30 and TRBJ1-1; D not certain. This CDR3 is 13 amino acids long. In germline, CDR1 is GTSNPN, CDR2 SVGIG (reference sequence). The V end lost 6 bases, the J end lost 2 bases, and 13 bases lay between the germline ends. CDR3 DNA sequence: TGTGCCTGCAGCCCCCGGGTAAACACTGAAGCTTTCTTT. This gives the protein CACSPRVNTEAFF.

The chain links TRBV4-1 to TRBJ1-6; 8 bases align to TRBD1. Germline V lookup: CDR1 MGHRA, CDR2 YSYEKL. With V trimmed by 0 bases and J by 7 bases, 11 bases remained unmatched. The length of the CDR3 is 18 residues. As DNA, the CDR3 is TGCGCCAGCAGCCAAGAAGACAGGGGTTATAGCGAAAATTCACCCCTCCACTTT. This encodes CASSQEDRGYSENSPLHF.

As DNA, the CDR3 is TGTGCCTGGAGTGTCCGGGAAAATAGCAATCAGCCCCAGCATTTT. Protein sequence: CAWSVRENSNQPQHF. The chain joins TRBV30 to TRBJ1-5; D call uncertain. Germline V gene lookup returns CDR1 GTSNPN and CDR2 SVGIG (reference sequence). V was shortened by 0 bases and J by 0 bases, with 9 bases between the two germline ends. This CDR3 has 15 amino acids.

V gene TRBV7-8 combines with J gene TRBJ1-3; TRBD1 aligns across 8 bases. The length of the CDR3 is 18 residues. Germline lookup yields CDR1 SGHVS and CDR2 FQNEAQ. The ends lost 2 bases at V and 1 base at J; junction bases unmatched: 10. CDR3 in DNA: TGTGCCAGCAGCTTAAGGGGACAGGTCACCAAGTCTGGAAACACCATATATTTT. This sequence encodes CASSLRGQVTKSGNTIYF.

This chain connects TRBV7-9 to TRBJ1-6; D is undetermined. Germline lookup yields CDR1 SEHNR and CDR2 FQNEAQ (reference sequence). This CDR3 region has 11 residues. Trimming pared 5 bases from V and 14 bases from J, leaving 10 bases between. The CDR3 is CASSLDLALHF. CDR3 in DNA: TGTGCCAGCAGCCTTGACCTGGCCCTCCACTTT.

The genes are TRBV30 and TRBJ2-1; the D call may be TRBD1 or TRBD2 (5 bases each). CDR3 length: 12 residues. Germline CDR1 GTSNPN, CDR2 SVGIG (reference sequence). Deletions cut 3 bases from V and 5 bases from J, with 8 bases between. CDR3 DNA sequence: TGTGCCTGGAGGGGGGACGACAATGAGCAGTTCTTC. Its protein is CAWRGDDNEQFF.

This chain joins TRBV30 and TRBJ1-2, with D perhaps TRBD1 (5 bases). The CDR3 has 13 amino acids. V was cut by 1 base and J by 8 bases, with 14 bases left in between. From germline, CDR1 is GTSNPN and CDR2 SVGIG (reference sequence). CDR3 protein: CAWSGLGVGGYTF. The CDR3 coding sequence is TGTGCCTGGAGTGGGTTAGGGGTCGGCGGCTACACCTTC. Filled out from reference TRBV30 and TRBJ1-2, the complete variable domain reads SQTIHQWPATLVQPVGSPLSLECTVEGTSNPNLYWYRQAAGRGLQLLFYSVGIGQISSEVPQNLSASRPQDRQFILSSKKLLLSDSGFYLCAWSGLGVGGYTFGSGTRLTVV.

This clone appeared once. The chain has TRBV30 and TRBJ2-4, with 7 bases matching TRBD2. Germline V gene data show CDR1 as GTSNPN and CDR2 as SVGIG (reference sequence). The CDR3 length is 18 residues. Trimming cost V 3 bases and J 0 bases; bases outside gene matches: 14. CDR3 bases: TGTGCCTGGAGCCCCATTGGGGGGGGGACTCTAGCCAAAAACATTCAGTACTTC. Translated, it gives CAWSPIGGGTLAKNIQYF.

The gene calls are TRBV6-5 and TRBJ2-7; possible D gene TRBD1, 5 bases. Per germline, CDR1 MNHEY and CDR2 SVGAGI. The CDR3 runs to 15 residues. V lost 6 bases and J lost 3, with 18 bases in between. Here the CDR3 DNA reads TGTGCCAGCAGCACACCCAGACAGACTCTCTACGAGCAGTACTTC. Its translation is CASSTPRQTLYEQYF.

This chain connects TRBV7-3 to TRBJ2-7, with D possibly being TRBD2 (5 bases). The CDR3 has 14 amino acids. Germline V gene data show CDR1 as SGHTA and CDR2 as FQGTGA. Trimming took off 3 bases at V and 2 bases at J, with 11 bases between the two ends. As DNA, the CDR3 is TGTGCCAGCAGCTTGCTTGGGAGACCCTACGAGCAGTACTTC. This encodes CASSLLGRPYEQYF.

J is TRBJ2-1 and V is TRBV23-1; 9 nucleotides agree with TRBD2. TRBV23-1 is an ORF, and what it does is uncertain. With 4 bases clipped from V and 7 bases from J, the junction kept 11 bases outside the gene matches. The CDR3 runs 16 residues. CDR3 region: CASSRPTSGLQNEQFF. The DNA of the CDR3 is TGCGCCAGCAGTCGACCGACTAGCGGCCTACAGAATGAGCAGTTCTTC.

The genes are TRBV27 and TRBJ1-4, with 8 bases lining up with TRBD1. With 6 bases clipped from V and 8 bases from J, the junction kept 5 bases outside the gene matches. Per the germline V gene, CDR1 is MNHEY and CDR2 is SMNVEV (reference sequence). The CDR3 extends over 13 amino acids. CDR3 protein: CASRGTGREKLFF. In DNA, the CDR3 is TGTGCCAGCAGGGGGACAGGCCGCGAAAAACTGTTTTTT. The complete variable domain, with remaining parts taken from reference TRBV27 and TRBJ1-4, reads EAQVTQNPRYLITVTGKKLTVTCSQNMNHEYMSWYRQDPGLGLRQIYYSMNVEVTDKGDVPEGYKVSRKEKRNFPLILESPSPNQTSLYFCASRGTGREKLFFGSGTQLSVL.

This clone has just one count. This chain joins TRBV28 and TRBJ1-5, with D uncertain. Trimming stripped 4 bases from V and 7 bases from J, with 11 bases between. CDR1 and CDR2 (germline): MDHEN, SYDVKM. This CDR3 has 13 residues. CDR3 in amino acids: CASSSELRQPQHF. The CDR3, as DNA: TGTGCCAGCAGTTCGGAGTTGAGGCAGCCCCAGCATTTT.

This clone was picked up one time. The chain combines TRBV11-3 with TRBJ1-3, with D maybe TRBD1 (5 bases). CDR1 and CDR2 (germline): SGHNT, YENEEA. The CDR3 length is 14 residues. Trimming shortened V by 5 bases and J by 0 bases, and 8 bases separated the two germline ends. CDR3 in DNA: TGTGCCAGCAGCCGACAGCCCTCTGGAAACACCATATATTTT. Its protein product is CASSRQPSGNTIYF.

This chain connects TRBV5-6 to TRBJ1-1; D gene uncertain. Germline loops: CDR1 SGHDT, CDR2 YYEEEE. The CDR3 extends over 14 amino acids. The germline V and J ends were trimmed by 0 bases and 0 bases, with 6 bases remaining between them. CDR3 nucleotides: TGTGCCAGCAGCTTGGAGAATCTGAACACTGAAGCTTTCTTT. Its translation is CASSLENLNTEAFF.